Included here is one T cell receptor (beta chain) sequence, with context. Its antigen is undetermined. The repertoire was sequenced with immunoSEQ multiplex PCR; TCRdb's copy has only in-frame clones and lacks some. The table lists 260,000 or so clones, approximately 87% of them singletons. With 5 bases removed from V and 5 bases from J, the gap between germline ends came to 9 bases. Looked up from germline, CDR1 is LNHDA and CDR2 is SQIVND (reference sequence). There are 12 residues in the CDR3. This specimen belongs to a study of cytomegalovirus exposure and HLA in healthy donors. Study-wide findings and caveats: For most TCR sequences rarity was the rule, although some public TCRs occurred in many donors. There were some 150 TCR beta chains listed as cytomegalovirus-associated.

From the 120-subject validation cohort, which was separate from the roughly 700-subject first cohort, the donors were drawn. This clonotype was sampled from a woman under 30 in good health and CMV-seronegative. Sequenced: PBMCs. This sequence joins TRBV19 and TRBJ2-5; D is uncertain. The CDR3 protein is CASSPSRETQYF. CDR3 bases: TGTGCCAGTAGTCCCTCTCGGGAGACCCAGTACTTC.